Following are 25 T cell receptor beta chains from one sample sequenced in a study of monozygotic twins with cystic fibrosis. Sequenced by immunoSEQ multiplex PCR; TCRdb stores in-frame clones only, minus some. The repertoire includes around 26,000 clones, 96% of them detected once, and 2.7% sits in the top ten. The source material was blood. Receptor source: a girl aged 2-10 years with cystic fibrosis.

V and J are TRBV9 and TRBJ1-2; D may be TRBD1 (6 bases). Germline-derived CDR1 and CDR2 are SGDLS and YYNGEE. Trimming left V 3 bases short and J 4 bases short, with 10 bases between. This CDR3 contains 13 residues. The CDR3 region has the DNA TGTGCCAGCAGCGGAACAGGGCCCTATGGCTACACCTTC. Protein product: CASSGTGPYGYTF.

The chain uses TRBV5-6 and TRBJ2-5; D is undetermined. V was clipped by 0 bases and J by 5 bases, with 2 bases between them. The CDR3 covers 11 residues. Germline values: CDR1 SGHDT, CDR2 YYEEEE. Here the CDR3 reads CASSLDETQYF. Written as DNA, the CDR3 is TGTGCCAGCAGCTTGGACGAGACCCAGTACTTC. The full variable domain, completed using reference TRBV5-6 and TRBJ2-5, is DAGVTQSPTHLIKTRGQQVTLRCSPKSGHDTVSWYQQALGQGPQFIFQYYEEEERQRGNFPDRFSGHQFPNYSSELNVNALLLGDSALYLCASSLDETQYFGPGTRLLVL.

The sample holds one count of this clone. CDR3 residues: CASSQGWANQPQHF. The DNA of the CDR3 is TGTGCCAGCAGCCAGGGTTGGGCCAATCAGCCCCAGCATTTT. The chain has TRBV27 and TRBJ1-5; TRBD1 is a possible D gene (5 bases). V dropped 6 bases and J dropped 3 bases, with 12 bases sitting between them. The CDR3 contains 14 residues. CDR1 and CDR2 from the germline V gene are MNHEY and SMNVEV (reference sequence).

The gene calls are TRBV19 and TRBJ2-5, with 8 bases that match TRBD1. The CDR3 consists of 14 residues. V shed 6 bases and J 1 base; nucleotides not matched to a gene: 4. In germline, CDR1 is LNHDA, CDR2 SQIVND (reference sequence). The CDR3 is CASSRTGPQETQYF. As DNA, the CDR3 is TGTGCCAGTAGCAGGACAGGGCCCCAAGAGACCCAGTACTTC.

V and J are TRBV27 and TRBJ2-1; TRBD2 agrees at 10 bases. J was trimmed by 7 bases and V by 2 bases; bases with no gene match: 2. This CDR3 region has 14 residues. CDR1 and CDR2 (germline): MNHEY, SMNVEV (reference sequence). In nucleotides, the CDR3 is TGTGCCAGCAGTTTAAGCGGGAGGGTGAATGAGCAGTTCTTC. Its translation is CASSLSGRVNEQFF.

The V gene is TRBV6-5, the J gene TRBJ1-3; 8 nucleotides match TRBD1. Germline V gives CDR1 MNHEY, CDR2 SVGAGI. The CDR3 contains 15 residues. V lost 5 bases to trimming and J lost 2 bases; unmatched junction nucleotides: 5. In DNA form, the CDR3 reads TGTGCCAGCAGTACGGACAGGGAGCCTGGAAACACCATATATTTT. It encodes CASSTDREPGNTIYF.

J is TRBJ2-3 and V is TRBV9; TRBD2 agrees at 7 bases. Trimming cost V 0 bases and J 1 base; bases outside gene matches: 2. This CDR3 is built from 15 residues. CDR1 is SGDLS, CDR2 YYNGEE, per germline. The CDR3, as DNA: TGTGCCAGCAGCGTAGCGGGAGGAGGCACAGATACGCAGTATTTT. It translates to CASSVAGGGTDTQYF.

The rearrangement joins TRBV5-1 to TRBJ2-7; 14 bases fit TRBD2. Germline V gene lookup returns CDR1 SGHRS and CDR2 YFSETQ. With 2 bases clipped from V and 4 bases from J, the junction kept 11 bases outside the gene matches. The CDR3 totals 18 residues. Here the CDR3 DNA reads TGCGCCAGCAGCTTAAACCCCGGGACTAGCGGGAGAGGTTACGAGCAGTACTTC. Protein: CASSLNPGTSGRGYEQYF.

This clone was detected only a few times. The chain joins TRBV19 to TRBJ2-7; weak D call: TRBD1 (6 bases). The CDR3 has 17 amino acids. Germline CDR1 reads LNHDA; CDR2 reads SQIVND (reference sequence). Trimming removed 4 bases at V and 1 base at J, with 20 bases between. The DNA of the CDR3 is TGTGCCAGTAGTACAAGATCAAACAGGGTCGCGTCCTACGAGCAGTACTTC. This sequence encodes CASSTRSNRVASYEQYF.

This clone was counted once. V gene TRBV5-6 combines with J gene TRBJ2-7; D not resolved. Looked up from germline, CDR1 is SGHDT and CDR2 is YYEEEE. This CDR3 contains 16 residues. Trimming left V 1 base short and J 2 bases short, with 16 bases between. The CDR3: CASSLKSIPEPYEQYF. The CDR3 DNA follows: TGTGCCAGCAGCTTGAAATCGATACCAGAACCCTACGAGCAGTACTTC.

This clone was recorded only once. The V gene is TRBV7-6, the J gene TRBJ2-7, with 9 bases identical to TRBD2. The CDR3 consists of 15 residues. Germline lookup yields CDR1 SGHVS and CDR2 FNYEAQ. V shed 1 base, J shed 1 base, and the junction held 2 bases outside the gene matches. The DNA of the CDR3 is TGTGCCAGCAGCTTAGAAGCGGGAGGATCCTACGAGCAGTACTTC. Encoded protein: CASSLEAGGSYEQYF.

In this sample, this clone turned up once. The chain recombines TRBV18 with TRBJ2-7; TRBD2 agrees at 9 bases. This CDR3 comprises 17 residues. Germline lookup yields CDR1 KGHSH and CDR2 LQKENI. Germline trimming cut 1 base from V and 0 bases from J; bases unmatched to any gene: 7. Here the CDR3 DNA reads TGTGCCAGCTCACCACTACCAAGCGGGGGGAGCTCCTACGAGCAGTACTTC. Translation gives CASSPLPSGGSSYEQYF.

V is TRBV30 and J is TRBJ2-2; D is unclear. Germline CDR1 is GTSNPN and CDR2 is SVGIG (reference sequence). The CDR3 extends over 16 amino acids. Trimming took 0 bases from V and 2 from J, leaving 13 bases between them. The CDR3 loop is CAWSVLVWGNTGELFF. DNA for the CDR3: TGTGCCTGGAGTGTTCTAGTCTGGGGTAACACCGGGGAGCTGTTTTTT.

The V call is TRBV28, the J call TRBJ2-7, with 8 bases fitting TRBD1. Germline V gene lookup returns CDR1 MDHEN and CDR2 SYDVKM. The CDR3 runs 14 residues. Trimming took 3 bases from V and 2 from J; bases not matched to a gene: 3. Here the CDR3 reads CASSFRDRTYEQYF. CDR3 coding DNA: TGTGCCAGCAGTTTCCGGGACAGGACCTACGAGCAGTACTTC. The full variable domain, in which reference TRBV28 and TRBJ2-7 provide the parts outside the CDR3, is DVKVTQSSRYLVKRTGEKVFLECVQDMDHENMFWYRQDPGLGLRLIYFSYDVKMKEKGDIPEGYSVSREKKERFSLILESASTNQTSMYLCASSFRDRTYEQYFGPGTRLTVT.

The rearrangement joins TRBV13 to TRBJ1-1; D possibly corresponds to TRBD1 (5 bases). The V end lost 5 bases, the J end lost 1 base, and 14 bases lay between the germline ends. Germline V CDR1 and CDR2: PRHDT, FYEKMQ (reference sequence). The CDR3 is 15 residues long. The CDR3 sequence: CASSAPGLSNTEAFF. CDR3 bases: TGTGCCAGCAGCGCACCGGGACTCTCGAACACTGAAGCTTTCTTT.

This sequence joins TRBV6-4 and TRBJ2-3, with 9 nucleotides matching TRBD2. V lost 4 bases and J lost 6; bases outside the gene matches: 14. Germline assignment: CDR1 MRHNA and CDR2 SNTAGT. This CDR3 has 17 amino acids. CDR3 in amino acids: CASSALPLAGRMDTQYF. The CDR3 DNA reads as TGTGCCAGCAGTGCCCTCCCCCTAGCGGGAAGAATGGATACGCAGTATTTT.

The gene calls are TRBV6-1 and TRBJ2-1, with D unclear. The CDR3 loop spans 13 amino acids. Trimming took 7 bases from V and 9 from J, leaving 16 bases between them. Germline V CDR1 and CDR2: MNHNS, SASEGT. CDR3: CASILGRTSEQFF. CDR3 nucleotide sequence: TGTGCCAGCATTCTGGGTCGAACCAGTGAGCAGTTCTTC.

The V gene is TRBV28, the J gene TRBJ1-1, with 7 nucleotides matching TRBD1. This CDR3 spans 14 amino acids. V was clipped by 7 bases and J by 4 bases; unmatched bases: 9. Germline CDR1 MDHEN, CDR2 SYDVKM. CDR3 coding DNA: TGTGCCAGCACTTCGACAGGGTGGAGCACTGAAGCTTTCTTT. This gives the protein CASTSTGWSTEAFF. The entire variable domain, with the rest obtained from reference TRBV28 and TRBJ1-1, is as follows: DVKVTQSSRYLVKRTGEKVFLECVQDMDHENMFWYRQDPGLGLRLIYFSYDVKMKEKGDIPEGYSVSREKKERFSLILESASTNQTSMYLCASTSTGWSTEAFFGQGTRLTVV.

CDR3 residues: CASSFGGAVHEQYF. CDR3 bases: TGTGCCAGCAGCTTCGGGGGGGCGGTCCACGAGCAGTACTTC. This chain links TRBV11-1 with TRBJ2-7, with 8 bases identical to TRBD2. The CDR3 covers 14 residues. Trimming removed 3 bases from V and 5 bases from J; junction bases left unmatched: 6. CDR1 is SGHAT and CDR2 is FQDESV in the germline V gene (reference sequence).

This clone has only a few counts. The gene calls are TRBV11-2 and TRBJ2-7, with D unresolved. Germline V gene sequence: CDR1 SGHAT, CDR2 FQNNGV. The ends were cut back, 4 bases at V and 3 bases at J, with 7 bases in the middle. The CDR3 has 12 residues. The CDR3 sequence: CASSSTYYEQYF. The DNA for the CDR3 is TGTGCCAGCAGCTCGACTTACTACGAGCAGTACTTC.

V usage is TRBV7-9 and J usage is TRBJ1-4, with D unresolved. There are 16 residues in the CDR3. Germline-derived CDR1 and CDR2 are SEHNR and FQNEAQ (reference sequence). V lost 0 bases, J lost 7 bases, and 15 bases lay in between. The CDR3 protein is CASSLAIPGLGEKLFF. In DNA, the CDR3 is TGTGCCAGCAGCTTAGCGATCCCCGGGTTGGGTGAAAAACTGTTTTTT.

The CDR3 DNA reads as TGTGCCAGCAGCGTAGGGAACACCTACGAGCAGTACTTC. Protein product: CASSVGNTYEQYF. The chain links TRBV9 to TRBJ2-7, with D hard to call. V was trimmed by 0 bases and J by 2 bases, leaving 6 bases between them. CDR1 is SGDLS, CDR2 YYNGEE, per germline. The CDR3 is 13 amino acids.

The CDR3, as DNA: TGTGCCAGCAGTGCCGGGCTCTTTCGTCAAGAGACCCAGTACTTC. Encoded protein: CASSAGLFRQETQYF. The V and J genes are TRBV27 and TRBJ2-5; D is uncertain. The CDR3 loop spans 15 amino acids. V lost 5 bases and J 2 bases, leaving 15 bases between the germline ends. The germline CDR1 and CDR2 sequences are MNHEY and SMNVEV (reference sequence).

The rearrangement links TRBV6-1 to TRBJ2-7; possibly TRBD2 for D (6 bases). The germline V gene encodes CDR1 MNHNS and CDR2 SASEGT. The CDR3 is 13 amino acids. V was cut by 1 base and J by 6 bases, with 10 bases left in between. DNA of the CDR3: TGTGCCAGCAGTGAAGTGAGGACTATCGAGCAGTACTTC. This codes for CASSEVRTIEQYF.

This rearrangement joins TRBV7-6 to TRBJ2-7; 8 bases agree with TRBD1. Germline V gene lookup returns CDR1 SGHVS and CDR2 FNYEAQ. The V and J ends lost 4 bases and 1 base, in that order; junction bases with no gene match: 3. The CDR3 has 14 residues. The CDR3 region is CASSSGTGSYEQYF. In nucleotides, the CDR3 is TGTGCCAGCAGCTCCGGGACAGGATCCTACGAGCAGTACTTC.